These T cell receptor beta chains were read from a single sample in a study of T-cell reconstitution after alpha-beta-depleted transplantation in children. TCRdb re-called the PCR reads through MiXCR, storing one row per CDR3 protein. Seen here are approximately 400,000 distinct CDR3 sequences, 15% to 20% observed once, and the top ten hold over 25%. The source was PBMCs, mostly from graft donor cells, collected 360 days after TCRalphabeta/CD19-depleted stem cell transplant. These TCRs come from a boy under two years old who had a stem cell transplant for Wiskott-Aldrich syndrome, so the T cells may come from the graft donor. CDR3s include the opening cysteine and the closing phenylalanine or tryptophan. Each record gives: CDR3 protein, D gene, V gene. D genes are given only for firm matches.

CASSYPFGKGGTGELFF | - | TRBV7-2
CASSLGGHPDTEAFF | - | TRBV5-1
CASSFHDRPLHF | - | TRBV6-5
CASSPGLAQDTQYF | TRBD2 | TRBV5-1
CASSFLSTGELFF | - | TRBV11-2
CAWKGGGGKLFF | TRBD1 | TRBV30
CASSIGLAGASEQFF | TRBD2 | TRBV11-2
CASSPRGIGGTDTQYF | - | TRBV5-1
CASSPRLRTSGRAYNEQFF | TRBD2 | TRBV11-1
CASSFLQGLEQFF | TRBD1 | TRBV5-1
CASSLAGQDYSPLHF | TRBD1 | TRBV5-1
CASSPRTAGELFF | - | TRBV18
CASSTEQGGNEQFF | TRBD1 | TRBV19
CSVWTAPNYGYTF | - | TRBV29-1
CASSAGAKYIQYF | - | TRBV6-1
CASSSPAPGTSLQFF | TRBD2 | TRBV7-2
CSVSGSAPQYF | TRBD2 | TRBV29-1
CASSYSRTWQETQYF | - | TRBV6-5
CASFWRGGTEAFF | - | TRBV6-1
CASSPGTGTFNEQFF | TRBD1 | TRBV2
CASSLPWAQPETQNF | - | TRBV7-9
CASQRVVAGELFF | - | TRBV12-3/TRBV12-4
CASTYRVIGGYTF | - | TRBV12-3/TRBV12-4
CASSEGGLPQETQYF | - | TRBV2
CATSDPRTGSGEQYF | TRBD1 | TRBV24-1
CSARVSENRRTQYF | - | TRBV20-1
CSARPGGTGELFF | - | TRBV20-1
CASSLSFGSTGELFF | - | TRBV5-1
CASSPPTQVAGGPTDTQYF | - | TRBV21-1
CASSSGQSYEQYF | - | TRBV28
CASSGPGLAANEQFF | TRBD2 | TRBV5-1
CASRTTPGLAGELFF | TRBD2 | TRBV12-3/TRBV12-4
CASSQVSGRAGDTQYF | TRBD2 | TRBV4-3
CSVRDRSSYEQYF | TRBD1 | TRBV29-1
CASSQVFLGLPRDTQYF | - | TRBV4-2
CASSSIPGLKNTGELFF | - | TRBV5-1
CASRKRAGYNEQFF | - | TRBV11-2
CATSVTRPGRYNEQFF | - | TRBV24-1
CASSETGLETQYF | - | TRBV7-7
CASSQVKLPSGANVLTF | - | TRBV3-1